Presented here are 30 T cell receptor beta chains from one specimen sequenced in a study of CD8+CD57+ T cells in acquired aplastic anemia. Patients chosen for sequencing had shown CD8+CD57+ cell expansion by flow cytometry. According to the study, genomic DNA was the template for TCR beta VDJ and CDR3 profiling. TCRdb passed the reads through MiXCR, listing each CDR3 protein once. The table records around 150,000 distinct CDR3 sequences, around 48% of them present only once. The sequencing sample was made of sorted CD4+, CD8+, or CD8+CD57+ T cells (not recorded which) from PBMCs. The source of these receptors is a human donor with aplastic anemia.

The table lists this clonotype with many counts. The chain uses TRBV9 and TRBJ2-1; D gene unclear. There are 13 residues in the CDR3. In germline, CDR1 is SGDLS, CDR2 YYNGEE. Trimming left V 1 base short and J 4 bases short, with 6 bases between. Here the CDR3 DNA reads TGTGCCAGCAGCGTACGGCAGTACAATGAGCAGTTCTTC. Amino acids: CASSVRQYNEQFF.

This clonotype was seen a handful of times. This rearrangement joins TRBV20-1 to TRBJ2-7; D is ambiguous. This CDR3 is built from 14 residues. The germline gives CDR1 DFQATT, CDR2 SNEGSKA (reference sequence). V was pared by 0 bases and J by 3 bases, with 12 bases between. The CDR3, as DNA: TGCAGTGCTAGAGATCGAGTAATCGGCTACGAGCAGTACTTC. Its translation: CSARDRVIGYEQYF.

The genes are TRBV20-1 and TRBJ1-4; D gene unclear. Germline V gives CDR1 DFQATT, CDR2 SNEGSKA (reference sequence). The V and J ends lost 1 base and 8 bases respectively, with 11 bases between them. The CDR3 has 13 amino acids. The DNA of the CDR3 is TGCAGTGCTAGAGTGCCGGGTGGGGAAAAACTGTTTTTT. This encodes CSARVPGGEKLFF.

The chain combines TRBV15 with TRBJ2-5, with no clear D. The CDR3 runs to 14 residues. The germline CDR1 and CDR2 sequences are LNHNV and YYDKDF (reference sequence). V was trimmed by 0 bases and J by 0 bases, leaving 5 bases between them. The CDR3 protein is CATSREGNQETQYF. DNA for the CDR3: TGTGCCACCAGCAGAGAGGGAAACCAAGAGACCCAGTACTTC.

Many counts were recorded for this clonotype. The rearrangement links TRBV28 to TRBJ1-5, with D hard to call. V was shortened by 3 bases and J by 7 bases, with 7 bases between the two germline ends. Germline CDR1 reads MDHEN; CDR2 reads SYDVKM. This CDR3 has 12 amino acids. The CDR3 bases are TGTGCCAGCAGTTTGACGGGACAGCCCCAGCATTTT. Encoded protein: CASSLTGQPQHF.

This clonotype was counted at least ten times. This chain uses TRBV19 with TRBJ2-2; 12 positions match TRBD1. J was trimmed by 6 bases and V by 8 bases; bases with no gene match: 4. Germline V gives CDR1 LNHDA, CDR2 SQIVND (reference sequence). CDR3 length: 14 residues. The CDR3 reads CASGTGGFAGELFF. CDR3 bases: TGTGCCAGTGGGACAGGGGGCTTCGCCGGGGAGCTGTTTTTT.

This chain links TRBV12-3 or TRBV12-4 with TRBJ2-6, with D maybe TRBD1 (5 bases). V gave up 8 bases and J gave up 0 bases, with 20 bases separating them. The CDR3 covers 18 residues. The CDR3 region has the DNA TGTGCCAGCCTCCGAGCAGGCCCAGGGCCCTCTGGGGCCAACGTCCTGACTTTC. Translating it yields CASLRAGPGPSGANVLTF.

This clonotype has ten or more counts. The rearrangement links TRBV9 to TRBJ2-7; D gene uncertain. CDR1 SGDLS and CDR2 YYNGEE come from the germline V gene. The length of the CDR3 is 15 residues. V shed 3 bases and J shed 0 bases, with 13 bases lying between them. In DNA form, the CDR3 reads TGTGCCAGCAGCGCCGATCAGCGAAACTCCTACGAGCAGTACTTC. Its protein product is CASSADQRNSYEQYF. The full variable domain, completed using reference TRBV9 and TRBJ2-7, is DSGVTQTPKHLITATGQRVTLRCSPRSGDLSVYWYQQSLDQGLQFLIQYYNGEERAKGNILERFSAQQFPDLHSELNLSSLELGDSALYFCASSADQRNSYEQYFGPGTRLTVT.

The genes are TRBV24-1 and TRBJ1-1, with 8 bases fitting TRBD1. The germline V gene encodes CDR1 KGHDR and CDR2 SFDVKD. CDR3 length: 13 residues. Unmatched junction bases numbered 6, after V lost 7 bases and J lost 6 bases. The CDR3 DNA is TGTGCCACCAGCGCAGGGGGCATCGCTGAAGCTTTCTTT. Encoded protein: CATSAGGIAEAFF.

As regards this clonotype: A much larger clone lies a single base off, so this may be a read error. This chain links TRBV2 with TRBJ2-3; the D is unclear. Trimming removed 4 bases from V and 5 bases from J, with 22 bases in between. Looked up from germline, CDR1 is SNHLY and CDR2 is FYNNEI. The CDR3 is 17 amino acids. For the CDR3, the DNA is TGTGCCAGCAGTGGGGATGGGCCAAGTCCAGGTAGAGATACGCAGTATTTT. The encoded protein is CASSGDGPSPGRDTQYF.

This clonotype came up many times. The V call is TRBV7-2, the J call TRBJ2-3; unclear D gene. Trimming pared 5 bases from V and 6 bases from J, leaving 12 bases between. The CDR3 runs to 13 residues. Looked up from germline, CDR1 is SGHTA and CDR2 is FQGNSA. The CDR3 sequence is CASSPNTADTQYF. CDR3 nucleotides: TGTGCCAGCAGCCCCAATACCGCTGATACGCAGTATTTT. Looking up the rest from reference TRBV7-2 and TRBJ2-3 gives the full variable domain: GAGVSQSPSNKVTEKGKDVELRCDPISGHTALYWYRQSLGQGLEFLIYFQGNSAPDKSGLPSDRFSAERTGGSVSTLTIQRTQQEDSAVYLCASSPNTADTQYFGPGTRLTVL.

Ten or more counts support this clonotype. The V call is TRBV10-3, the J call TRBJ2-2; D gene uncertain. Germline CDR1 and CDR2: ENHRY and SYGVKD. V was shortened by 10 bases and J by 7 bases, with 10 bases between the two germline ends. The CDR3 sequence is 11 residues long. CDR3 coding DNA: TGTGCCACTCGAGAAGTCGGGGAGCTGTTTTTT. The encoded protein is CATREVGELFF.

The chain joins TRBV20-1 to TRBJ2-7, with 9 nucleotides matching TRBD2. CDR1 DFQATT and CDR2 SNEGSKA come from the germline V gene (reference sequence). V was clipped by 0 bases and J by 6 bases; unmatched bases: 3. CDR3 length: 13 amino acids. Here the CDR3 reads CSARDQAGGEQYF. The CDR3 DNA follows: TGCAGTGCTAGAGATCAAGCGGGAGGCGAGCAGTACTTC.

A remark on this clonotype: The junction differs from germline at one of its ends, possibly a read error. This sequence joins TRBV7-2 and TRBJ2-7, with 11 bases fitting TRBD1. Per the germline V gene, CDR1 is SGHTA and CDR2 is FQGNSA. The length of the CDR3 is 15 residues. CDR3 amino acids: CASSRDRGSCNEQSF. CDR3 DNA sequence: TGTGCCAGCAGCAGGGACAGGGGGTCCTGCAATGAGCAGTCCTTC.

The rearrangement uses TRBV7-8 and TRBJ2-5; 10 bases fit TRBD2. The CDR3 extends over 15 amino acids. Germline V gives CDR1 SGHVS, CDR2 FQNEAQ. Trimming cost V 5 bases and J 4 bases; bases outside gene matches: 7. CDR3 DNA sequence: TGTGCCAGCAGCACAAGCGGGGGGGCCGGAGAGACCCAGTACTTC. Its translation is CASSTSGGAGETQYF.

This clonotype appeared a few times. The gene calls are TRBV2 and TRBJ2-5, with D possibly being TRBD1 (5 bases). This CDR3 region has 11 residues. V shed 6 bases and J shed 7 bases, with 9 bases lying between them. Germline assignment: CDR1 SNHLY and CDR2 FYNNEI. The DNA for the CDR3 is TGTGCCAGCAGCCAGGGCTGGACCCAGTACTTC. This translates into CASSQGWTQYF.

In this sample, this clonotype turned up once. The rearrangement joins TRBV7-9 to TRBJ1-1; D not resolved. The CDR3 length is 12 residues. V shed 3 bases and J shed 3 bases, with 5 bases lying between them. Germline CDR1 reads SEHNR; CDR2 reads FQNEAQ (reference sequence). In nucleotides, the CDR3 is TGTGCCAGCAGCTTTCCTTACACTGAAGCTTTCTTT. Translated: CASSFPYTEAFF.

This rearrangement joins TRBV29-1 to TRBJ2-3; D is perhaps TRBD1 (6 bases). Germline V lookup: CDR1 SQVTM, CDR2 ANQGSEA. The CDR3 consists of 13 residues. Trimming stripped 7 bases from V and 4 bases from J, with 15 bases between. CDR3 sequence reads: CSELQGHPDTQYF. The CDR3 DNA sequence: TGCAGCGAGCTACAGGGACACCCAGATACGCAGTATTTT.

This chain links TRBV19 with TRBJ2-7, with no clear D. Germline V gives CDR1 LNHDA, CDR2 SQIVND (reference sequence). With 6 bases removed from V and 0 bases from J, the gap between germline ends came to 9 bases. CDR3 size: 13 residues. In DNA, the CDR3 is TGTGCCAGTAGCGTAAGGGCCTCCTACGAGCAGTACTTC. Amino acid sequence: CASSVRASYEQYF.

This clonotype was seen a few times. The rearrangement links TRBV24-1 to TRBJ2-7; D is ambiguous. V dropped 4 bases and J dropped 3 bases, with 9 bases sitting between them. The CDR3 has 13 amino acids. CDR1 is KGHDR and CDR2 is SFDVKD in the germline V gene. Here the CDR3 DNA reads TGTGCCACCAGTGACACGGACGGCTACGAGCAGTACTTC. This encodes CATSDTDGYEQYF.

At least ten counts were recorded for this clonotype. The genes are TRBV12-3 or TRBV12-4 and TRBJ2-7; 14 bases align to TRBD2. This CDR3 has 15 amino acids. V was clipped by 6 bases and J by 4 bases; unmatched bases: 5. CDR3 DNA: TGTGCCAGCAGGGCCGGGACTAGCGGGAGATACGAGCAGTACTTC. The encoded protein is CASRAGTSGRYEQYF.

This clonotype was observed many times. The rearrangement joins TRBV20-1 to TRBJ2-5; possible D gene TRBD2, 6 bases. Trimming removed 2 bases from V and 1 base from J, with 11 bases in between. The CDR3 contains 14 residues. Germline CDR1 and CDR2: DFQATT and SNEGSKA (reference sequence). CDR3 amino acids: CSARPGTSQETQYF. The CDR3 DNA is TGCAGTGCTAGACCCGGGACTTCCCAAGAGACCCAGTACTTC.

About this clonotype: This may arise from a read error, as a much more abundant clone is one base away. The CDR3 reads CASRRDRVNKNTDAFF. The CDR3 nucleotides read TGTGCCAGCAGACGGGACAGGGTCAACAAGAACACTGATGCTTTCTTT. The J gene is TRBJ1-1, the V gene TRBV12-3 or TRBV12-4; 9 bases are a match to TRBD1. This CDR3 is 16 amino acids long.

This clonotype occurred many times. The chain combines TRBV25-1 with TRBJ1-6, with a tentative D call TRBD1 (5 bases). Trimming pared 2 bases from V and 4 bases from J, leaving 12 bases between. This CDR3 is 16 amino acids long. Germline assignment: CDR1 MGHDK and CDR2 SYGVNS. The CDR3, as DNA: TGTGCCAGCAGTGAACGGGGGTCCTCTTATAATTCACCCCTCCACTTT. Encoded protein: CASSERGSSYNSPLHF. The variable domain in full, with the rest retrieved from reference TRBV25-1 and TRBJ1-6, is EADIYQTPRYLVIGTGKKITLECSQTMGHDKMYWYQQDPGMELHLIHYSYGVNSTEKGDLSSESTVSRIRTEHFPLTLESARPSHTSQYLCASSERGSSYNSPLHFGNGTRLTVT.

This clonotype has a count of ten or more. The chain combines TRBV19 with TRBJ2-6, with D unclear. Germline values: CDR1 LNHDA, CDR2 SQIVND (reference sequence). The CDR3 sequence is 15 residues long. With 7 bases removed from V and 0 bases from J, the gap between germline ends came to 10 bases. CDR3 residues: CASTSTASGANVLTF. The CDR3 bases are TGTGCCAGTACCTCAACCGCCTCTGGGGCCAACGTCCTGACTTTC.

The V gene is TRBV20-1, the J gene TRBJ2-3; D is ambiguous. V was shortened by 6 bases and J by 1 base, with 14 bases between the two germline ends. The CDR3 extends over 14 amino acids. Germline V gives CDR1 DFQATT, CDR2 SNEGSKA (reference sequence). The CDR3 DNA follows: TGCAGTGCCGGGCCCCCCTCCCGCACAGATACGCAGTATTTT. Translation: CSAGPPSRTDTQYF.

This clonotype was detected only once. The chain combines TRBV24-1 with TRBJ1-5, with D tentatively TRBD1 (5 bases). The germline V and J ends were trimmed by 4 bases and 0 bases, with 9 bases remaining between them. There are 15 residues in the CDR3. Germline lookup yields CDR1 KGHDR and CDR2 SFDVKD. The CDR3 loop is CATSDTRASNQPQHF. The CDR3 nucleotides are TGTGCCACCAGTGACACCAGGGCTAGCAATCAGCCCCAGCATTTT.

The genes are TRBV7-2 and TRBJ1-2; D is unresolved. CDR3 length: 13 residues. The V and J ends lost 4 bases and 4 bases respectively, with 10 bases between them. Germline V gives CDR1 SGHTA, CDR2 FQGNSA. In nucleotides, the CDR3 is TGTGCCAGCAGCTCTGATACGAGCTATGGCTACACCTTC. Translation: CASSSDTSYGYTF. Combining the CDR3 with reference TRBV7-2 and TRBJ1-2 gives the whole variable domain GAGVSQSPSNKVTEKGKDVELRCDPISGHTALYWYRQSLGQGLEFLIYFQGNSAPDKSGLPSDRFSAERTGGSVSTLTIQRTQQEDSAVYLCASSSDTSYGYTFGSGTRLTVV.

The V and J genes are TRBV10-1 and TRBJ2-1; 7 nucleotides line up with TRBD2. Germline CDR1 and CDR2: WNHNN and SYGVQD (reference sequence). This CDR3 is built from 15 residues. The V segment lost 3 bases and the J segment 5 bases; nucleotides outside the gene matches: 7. The CDR3 region is CASSDSGATDNEQFF. The CDR3 DNA is TGCGCCAGCAGTGACAGCGGGGCGACCGACAATGAGCAGTTCTTC.

For this clonotype: This may stem from a read error, because a much larger clone lies one nucleotide away. The chain has TRBV5-5 and TRBJ1-5; TRBD1 might be the D (6 bases). CDR3 size: 15 residues. Germline V CDR1 and CDR2: SGHKS, YYEKEE (reference sequence). The CDR3 bases are TGTGCCAACAGCTTCGGGAGGGGGGGACTTCAGCCCCAGCATTTT. As protein: CANSFGRGGLQPQHF.